This entry lists 22 T cell receptor beta chains sequenced from one sample in a study of blood T cell repertoires in COVID-19. Using immunoSEQ multiplex PCR, the repertoire was profiled, and TCRdb retains in-frame clones only, with some absent. The sample consists of about 230,000 clones, approximately 83% of them appearing once. The sample consisted of peripheral blood. The receptors were gathered from a man aged 35 to 55 with acute or convalescent COVID-19.

V and J are TRBV5-1 and TRBJ2-7; 9 bases agree with TRBD1. Germline V gene sequence: CDR1 SGHRS, CDR2 YFSETQ. This CDR3 spans 16 amino acids. V trimming: 2 bases; J trimming: 4 bases; junction bases outside the gene matches: 10. CDR3 DNA sequence: TGCGCCAGCAGCTTTTCCCGGGACAGGGAAGGGTACGAGCAGTACTTC. This encodes CASSFSRDREGYEQYF.

The chain carries TRBV2 and TRBJ1-1, with 7 bases that match TRBD1. V was clipped by 6 bases and J by 3 bases; unmatched bases: 7. This CDR3 is 14 amino acids long. The germline gives CDR1 SNHLY, CDR2 FYNNEI. The DNA of the CDR3 is TGTGCCAGCAGAAGACAGGGTAGGGACACTGAAGCTTTCTTT. Residues: CASRRQGRDTEAFF.

V usage is TRBV6-1 and J usage is TRBJ2-3, with 7 bases that match TRBD2. The V segment lost 3 bases and the J segment 5 bases; nucleotides outside the gene matches: 5. The germline gives CDR1 MNHNS, CDR2 SASEGT. CDR3 size: 14 residues. The CDR3 loop is CASSDGGREDTQYF. The CDR3 nucleotides are TGTGCCAGCAGTGATGGGGGGAGGGAAGATACGCAGTATTTT.

J is TRBJ2-2 and V is TRBV5-1; the D gene is possibly TRBD1 (6 bases). The germline V and J ends were trimmed by 0 bases and 6 bases, with 9 bases remaining between them. This CDR3 spans 14 amino acids. Germline lookup yields CDR1 SGHRS and CDR2 YFSETQ. DNA for the CDR3: TGCGCCAGCAGCTTGGCCAACAGGGCCGGGGAGCTGTTTTTT. It codes for CASSLANRAGELFF.

The rearrangement joins TRBV5-6 to TRBJ1-5; TRBD1 is a possible D gene (6 bases). V was shortened by 1 base and J by 5 bases, with 13 bases between the two germline ends. The CDR3 has 15 amino acids. Germline values: CDR1 SGHDT, CDR2 YYEEEE. The CDR3 DNA follows: TGTGCCAGCAGCTTGACTTCAGGGGTCGATCAGCCCCAGCATTTT. Amino acids: CASSLTSGVDQPQHF.

This clone was picked up one time. This rearrangement joins TRBV5-6 to TRBJ1-5; TRBD1 aligns across 9 bases. CDR1 is SGHDT, CDR2 YYEEEE, per germline. V lost 3 bases, J lost 7 bases, and 5 bases stayed unmatched. This CDR3 contains 14 residues. The CDR3 nucleotides read TGTGCCAGCAGCTCCGGGACAGGGTCACAGCCCCAGCATTTT. Amino acid sequence: CASSSGTGSQPQHF.

V gene TRBV5-1 combines with J gene TRBJ2-5; D remains unclear. Deletions cut 0 bases from V and 5 bases from J, with 8 bases between. The CDR3 has 13 amino acids. Looked up from germline, CDR1 is SGHRS and CDR2 is YFSETQ. This chain's CDR3 is CASSLGLGETQYF. As DNA, the CDR3 is TGCGCCAGCAGCTTGGGACTGGGTGAGACCCAGTACTTC.

This chain links TRBV5-5 with TRBJ2-7; 16 positions agree with TRBD2. Germline CDR1 reads SGHKS; CDR2 reads YYEKEE (reference sequence). The CDR3 loop spans 19 amino acids. V lost 4 bases and J lost 6; bases outside the gene matches: 16. This CDR3 reads CASSPEGTSGRAGSGEQYF. CDR3 nucleotide sequence: TGTGCCAGCAGCCCGGAGGGGACTAGCGGGAGGGCCGGGTCCGGCGAGCAGTACTTC.

The chain uses TRBV6-5 and TRBJ2-7, with 13 positions matching TRBD2. The trim removed 0 bases at V and 4 bases at J, leaving 3 bases unmatched. The CDR3 sequence is 16 residues long. Germline V gene data show CDR1 as MNHEY and CDR2 as SVGAGI. The CDR3 protein is CASSYSKLAGGYEQYF. CDR3 coding DNA: TGTGCCAGCAGTTACTCGAAACTAGCGGGGGGGTACGAGCAGTACTTC.

The rearrangement links TRBV21-1 to TRBJ1-2; whether TRBD1, the table's D call, matches the DNA was not checked. TRBV21-1 is a recognized pseudogene. The CDR3 has 10 residues. The CDR3 protein is CARDPCDRVF. The DNA of the CDR3 is TGTGCCCGCGACCCTTGCGACAGGGTTTTC.

J is TRBJ2-2 and V is TRBV25-1; 8 bases are shared with TRBD2. V shed 1 base and J 3 bases; nucleotides not matched to a gene: 4. Germline CDR1 is MGHDK and CDR2 is SYGVNS. The CDR3 consists of 16 residues. CDR3 residues: CASSEFTSGDTGELFF. DNA for the CDR3: TGTGCCAGCAGTGAATTTACTAGCGGAGACACCGGGGAGCTGTTTTTT.

The chain is built from TRBV18 and TRBJ2-7, with TRBD1 identical over 10 bases. Germline CDR1 and CDR2: KGHSH and LQKENI. V shed 3 bases and J 7 bases; nucleotides not matched to a gene: 6. CDR3 length: 14 amino acids. In DNA form, the CDR3 reads TGTGCCAGCTCACCGCGACAGGGGGCCAGGGAGCAGTACTTC. It encodes CASSPRQGAREQYF.

V usage is TRBV6-2 or TRBV6-3 and J usage is TRBJ2-1; tentative D call: TRBD2 (6 bases). Germline lookup yields CDR1 MNHEY and CDR2 SVGEGT. V shed 5 bases and J shed 8 bases, with 25 bases lying between them. The CDR3 contains 17 residues. The CDR3 region has the DNA TGTGCCAGCAGTCACCCCCGCGCGGGGCCCTCCCGGGATGAGCAGTTCTTC. Translating gives CASSHPRAGPSRDEQFF.

The chain couples TRBV5-1 to TRBJ2-3; D gene ambiguous. This CDR3 comprises 14 residues. V was cut by 0 bases and J by 2 bases, with 7 bases left in between. Germline CDR1 and CDR2: SGHRS and YFSETQ. The CDR3 DNA follows: TGCGCCAGCAGCTTGGTCACTTTCACAGATACGCAGTATTTT. Translated, it gives CASSLVTFTDTQYF.

This chain links TRBV14 with TRBJ2-7; 8 bases match TRBD1. V shed 4 bases and J 1 base; nucleotides not matched to a gene: 6. CDR3 length: 15 residues. In germline, CDR1 is SGHDN, CDR2 FVKESK. The CDR3 region has the DNA TGTGCCAGCAGCCCCGGACAGGGCATTTCCTACGAGCAGTACTTC. This sequence encodes CASSPGQGISYEQYF. Variable domain in full (rest from reference TRBV14 and TRBJ2-7): EAGVTQFPSHSVIEKGQTVTLRCDPISGHDNLYWYRRVMGKEIKFLLHFVKESKQDESGMPNNRFLAERTGGTYSTLKVQPAELEDSGVYFCASSPGQGISYEQYFGPGTRLTVT.

V is TRBV5-4 and J is TRBJ2-7, with 7 bases that match TRBD2. This CDR3 is 15 amino acids long. V lost 4 bases, J lost 2 bases, and 9 bases stayed unmatched. CDR1 SGHNT and CDR2 YYREEE come from the germline V gene (reference sequence). The chain's CDR3 is CASSPRGEKPYEQYF. CDR3 in DNA: TGTGCCAGCAGCCCTCGGGGGGAGAAACCCTACGAGCAGTACTTC.

V and J are TRBV19 and TRBJ2-3; TRBD2 matches 10 bases. Germline values: CDR1 LNHDA, CDR2 SQIVND (reference sequence). CDR3 length equals 16 residues. V lost 2 bases to trimming and J lost 4 bases; unmatched junction nucleotides: 6. Written as DNA, the CDR3 is TGTGCCAGTAGTATATTTAGCGGGAGGAGACCAGATACGCAGTATTTT. Translated: CASSIFSGRRPDTQYF. Together with reference TRBV19 and TRBJ2-3, the CDR3 gives the full variable domain: DGGITQSPKYLFRKEGQNVTLSCEQNLNHDAMYWYRQDPGQGLRLIYYSQIVNDFQKGDIAEGYSVSREKKESFPLTVTSAQKNPTAFYLCASSIFSGRRPDTQYFGPGTRLTVL.

The chain has TRBV5-6 and TRBJ2-5; 7 nucleotides align to TRBD2. This CDR3 spans 17 amino acids. Per the germline V gene, CDR1 is SGHDT and CDR2 is YYEEEE. V lost 0 bases and J lost 5; bases outside the gene matches: 13. The CDR3: CASSLVRLAAPWETQYF. In nucleotides, the CDR3 is TGTGCCAGCAGCTTGGTCCGGCTAGCGGCCCCTTGGGAGACCCAGTACTTC.

The chain combines TRBV10-1 with TRBJ1-1, with D uncertain. With 0 bases removed from V and 0 bases from J, the gap between germline ends came to 14 bases. This CDR3 contains 17 residues. The V gene's germline CDR1 is WNHNN and CDR2 SYGVQD (reference sequence). CDR3 nucleotides: TGCGCCAGCAGTGAGTCGTGGCCCAGAGGAGTGAACACTGAAGCTTTCTTT. It codes for CASSESWPRGVNTEAFF.

This clone was found many times. The rearrangement joins TRBV6-5 to TRBJ1-5, with 7 bases lining up with TRBD1. The trim removed 5 bases at V and 5 bases at J, leaving 9 bases unmatched. The CDR3 extends over 15 amino acids. Looked up from germline, CDR1 is MNHEY and CDR2 is SVGAGI. The CDR3 sequence: CASSPGGQRDQPQHF. The CDR3 bases are TGTGCCAGCAGTCCTGGGGGACAGAGGGATCAGCCCCAGCATTTT.

The genes are TRBV19 and TRBJ1-2, with a tentative D call TRBD1 (5 bases). V lost 3 bases to trimming and J lost 5 bases, with 10 bases between them. The CDR3 is 13 amino acids. Germline V gene data show CDR1 as LNHDA and CDR2 as SQIVND (reference sequence). CDR3 sequence reads: CASSMRQLYGYTF. The CDR3 region has the DNA TGTGCCAGTAGTATGAGACAGTTGTATGGCTACACCTTC.

This CDR3 is CASSYSGSSYNEQFF. The CDR3 coding sequence is TGTGCCAGCAGTTACTCAGGGAGCTCCTACAATGAGCAGTTCTTC. The chain recombines TRBV6-5 with TRBJ2-1; D perhaps matches TRBD2 (5 bases). The CDR3 is made up of 15 amino acids. V dropped 0 bases and J dropped 0 bases, with 6 bases sitting between them. Germline V lookup: CDR1 MNHEY, CDR2 SVGAGI.